The rows below give T cell receptor beta chains drawn from one sample of a study of CD4+ T cells in melanoma. TCRdb's table, derived via immunoSEQ multiplex PCR, lists solely in-frame clones and lacks some. The sample includes approximately 110,000 clones, approximately 90% of them seen just once. Specimen: peripheral blood. These receptors came from a human donor with melanoma. Each CDR3 is given with its conserved first and last residue. The D gene is left open where the match is weak. Clone sizes are given selectively: once, few, many, or a class where the clone is expanded.

CDR3aa: CAGQPGTGSNQPQHF
CDR3nt: TGTGCCGGCCAACCCGGGACAGGATCCAATCAGCCCCAGCATTTT
d_gene: TRBD1
v_gene: TRBV28
abundance: NA
j_gene: TRBJ1-5

CDR3aa: CASSEPSVWGRMDEQYF
CDR3nt: TGTGCCAGCAGTGAACCGAGTGTCTGGGGGAGAATGGACGAGCAGTACTTC
d_gene: NA
v_gene: TRBV6-1
abundance: NA
j_gene: TRBJ2-7

CDR3aa: CASSLRGASITDTQYF
CDR3nt: TGTGCCAGCAGCTTGCGCGGGGCATCCATCACAGATACGCAGTATTTT
d_gene: NA
v_gene: TRBV13
abundance: NA
j_gene: TRBJ2-3

CDR3aa: CASSLFTGDGYTF
CDR3nt: TGCGCCAGCAGCCTATTCACAGGGGATGGCTACACCTTC
d_gene: TRBD1
v_gene: TRBV5-1
abundance: NA
j_gene: TRBJ1-2

CDR3aa: CASSLPPGLAAYEQYF
CDR3nt: TGTGCCAGCAGTTTGCCCCCGGGACTAGCCGCCTACGAGCAGTACTTC
d_gene: TRBD2
v_gene: TRBV28
abundance: NA
j_gene: TRBJ2-7

CDR3aa: CASSYSTDSSGTEAFF
CDR3nt: TGTGCCAGCAGTTACTCTACGGACAGCTCGGGGACTGAAGCTTTCTTT
d_gene: NA
v_gene: TRBV6-5
abundance: NA
j_gene: TRBJ1-1

CDR3aa: CASSIGSGYYEQYF
CDR3nt: TGTGCCAGTAGTATAGGCTCAGGTTACTACGAGCAGTACTTC
d_gene: NA
v_gene: TRBV19
abundance: NA
j_gene: TRBJ2-7

CDR3aa: CASSLGSGGLYNEQFF
CDR3nt: TGTGCCAGCAGTTTAGGTAGCGGGGGCCTCTACAATGAGCAGTTCTTC
d_gene: TRBD2
v_gene: TRBV28
abundance: NA
j_gene: TRBJ2-1

CDR3aa: CASSSATSGPQGTQYF
CDR3nt: TGTGCCAGCAGCTCGGCGACTAGCGGGCCTCAAGGGACCCAGTACTTC
d_gene: TRBD2
v_gene: TRBV5-4
abundance: NA
j_gene: TRBJ2-5

CDR3aa: CASRGGTGNQPQHF
CDR3nt: TGTGCCAGCAGAGGGGGGACAGGGAACCAGCCCCAGCATTTT
d_gene: TRBD1
v_gene: TRBV2
abundance: NA
j_gene: TRBJ1-5

CDR3aa: CASVRTGGNYEQYF
CDR3nt: TGTGCCAGCGTCCGGACAGGGGGCAACTACGAGCAGTACTTC
d_gene: TRBD1
v_gene: TRBV5-6
abundance: NA
j_gene: TRBJ2-7

CDR3aa: CASSLVLSEQYF
CDR3nt: TGTGCCAGCAGCTTAGTTCTGTCTGAGCAGTACTTC
d_gene: NA
v_gene: TRBV5-4
abundance: NA
j_gene: TRBJ2-7

CDR3aa: CASSIDPSANTGELFF
CDR3nt: TGTGCCAGTAGTATAGATCCTAGTGCGAACACCGGGGAGCTGTTTTTT
d_gene: NA
v_gene: TRBV19
abundance: NA
j_gene: TRBJ2-2

CDR3aa: CAWGENTEAFF
CDR3nt: TGTGCCTGGGGAGAGAACACTGAAGCTTTCTTT
d_gene: NA
v_gene: TRBV30
abundance: NA
j_gene: TRBJ1-1

CDR3aa: CATSRDPGSRNTEAFF
CDR3nt: TGTGCCACCAGCAGAGATCCCGGCAGTCGGAACACTGAAGCTTTCTTT
d_gene: NA
v_gene: TRBV15
abundance: NA
j_gene: TRBJ1-1

CDR3aa: CASSSRTGNQPQHF
CDR3nt: TGTGCCAGCAGCTCCCGGACGGGGAATCAGCCCCAGCATTTT
d_gene: NA
v_gene: TRBV7-2
abundance: NA
j_gene: TRBJ1-5

CDR3aa: CATGQGADTQYF
CDR3nt: TGTGCCACAGGACAGGGTGCAGATACGCAGTATTTT
d_gene: TRBD1
v_gene: TRBV19
abundance: NA
j_gene: TRBJ2-3

CDR3aa: CASSWGDRDYEQYF
CDR3nt: TGCGCCAGCAGCTGGGGGGACAGGGACTACGAGCAGTACTTC
d_gene: TRBD1
v_gene: TRBV5-1
abundance: NA
j_gene: TRBJ2-7

CDR3aa: CASSFKGTGKIYNEQFF
CDR3nt: TGTGCCAGCAGTTTTAAAGGGACAGGAAAAATCTACAATGAGCAGTTCTTC
d_gene: TRBD1
v_gene: TRBV27
abundance: NA
j_gene: TRBJ2-1

CDR3aa: CASSLGTGGFGELFF
CDR3nt: TGTGCCAGCAGCTTAGGGACAGGGGGTTTCGGGGAGCTGTTTTTT
d_gene: TRBD1
v_gene: TRBV7-3
abundance: NA
j_gene: TRBJ2-2

CDR3aa: CASSRAGGKETQYF
CDR3nt: TGTGCCAGCAGCCGGGCGGGCGGGAAAGAGACCCAGTACTTC
d_gene: NA
v_gene: TRBV9
abundance: NA
j_gene: TRBJ2-5

CDR3aa: CASSSGGGQGASEQYF
CDR3nt: TGCGCCAGCAGCTCCGGGGGTGGACAGGGGGCCTCCGAGCAGTACTTC
d_gene: TRBD1
v_gene: TRBV5-1
abundance: NA
j_gene: TRBJ2-7

CDR3aa: CASSWGLADLDEQFF
CDR3nt: TGCGCCAGCAGCTGGGGACTAGCGGATCTGGATGAGCAGTTCTTC
d_gene: TRBD2
v_gene: TRBV5-1
abundance: NA
j_gene: TRBJ2-1

CDR3aa: CSVEDVTAGPETQYF
CDR3nt: TGCAGCGTTGAAGATGTTACGGCCGGTCCAGAGACCCAGTACTTC
d_gene: NA
v_gene: TRBV29-1
abundance: once
j_gene: TRBJ2-5

CDR3aa: CASSLEGDFFTEKLFF
CDR3nt: TGCGCCAGCAGCTTGGAGGGAGACTTTTTCACAGAAAAACTGTTTTTT
d_gene: NA
v_gene: TRBV5-1
abundance: NA
j_gene: TRBJ1-4

CDR3aa: CASGDREDQPQHF
CDR3nt: TGCGCCAGCGGAGACAGGGAGGATCAGCCCCAGCATTTT
d_gene: TRBD1
v_gene: TRBV4-1
abundance: NA
j_gene: TRBJ1-5

CDR3aa: CASSHTPGLAGRNGELFF
CDR3nt: TGCGCCAGCAGCCACACCCCGGGACTAGCGGGAAGGAACGGGGAGCTGTTTTTT
d_gene: TRBD2
v_gene: TRBV4-3
abundance: NA
j_gene: TRBJ2-2

CDR3aa: CSAGGLEYTEAFF
CDR3nt: TGCAGCGCAGGGGGGCTCGAATACACTGAAGCTTTCTTT
d_gene: TRBD1
v_gene: TRBV29-1
abundance: few
j_gene: TRBJ1-1

CDR3aa: CASSRGPLSDNEQFF
CDR3nt: TGCGCCAGCAGCAGAGGACCCCTGAGCGACAATGAGCAGTTCTTC
d_gene: NA
v_gene: TRBV5-1
abundance: NA
j_gene: TRBJ2-1

CDR3aa: CASSIGQGVENEQFF
CDR3nt: TGTGCCAGTAGTATCGGTCAGGGGGTCGAAAATGAGCAGTTCTTC
d_gene: TRBD1
v_gene: TRBV19
abundance: NA
j_gene: TRBJ2-1

CDR3aa: CASSSITASNQPQHF
CDR3nt: TGTGCCAGCAGTTCCATTACAGCTTCAAATCAGCCCCAGCATTTT
d_gene: NA
v_gene: TRBV27
abundance: NA
j_gene: TRBJ1-5

CDR3aa: CASSSWARTYEQYF
CDR3nt: TGTGCCAGCAGCTCCTGGGCTAGGACCTACGAGCAGTACTTC
d_gene: NA
v_gene: TRBV5-4
abundance: NA
j_gene: TRBJ2-7

CDR3aa: CASSLGQAGELFF
CDR3nt: TGTGCCAGCAGCCTCGGACAAGCCGGGGAGCTGTTTTTT
d_gene: NA
v_gene: TRBV7-3
abundance: NA
j_gene: TRBJ2-2

CDR3aa: CASSPGLAGVEQYF
CDR3nt: TGTGCCAGCTCACCAGGACTAGCGGGAGTCGAGCAGTACTTC
d_gene: TRBD2
v_gene: TRBV18
abundance: NA
j_gene: TRBJ2-7

CDR3aa: CASSLVSGTSSYNEQFF
CDR3nt: TGCGCCAGCAGCTTGGTGTCCGGGACTAGCTCCTACAATGAGCAGTTCTTC
d_gene: TRBD2
v_gene: TRBV5-1
abundance: NA
j_gene: TRBJ2-1

CDR3aa: CASIWGGTDTQYF
CDR3nt: TGTGCCAGCATTTGGGGTGGCACAGATACGCAGTATTTT
d_gene: NA
v_gene: TRBV2
abundance: NA
j_gene: TRBJ2-3

CDR3aa: CASSLGTSYNEQFF
CDR3nt: TGTGCCAGCAGCTTAGGGACTTCCTACAATGAGCAGTTCTTC
d_gene: NA
v_gene: TRBV7-6
abundance: NA
j_gene: TRBJ2-1

CDR3aa: CASSDIRQGAEAFF
CDR3nt: TGTGCCAGCTCCGACATTCGACAGGGCGCTGAAGCTTTCTTT
d_gene: TRBD1
v_gene: TRBV18
abundance: NA
j_gene: TRBJ1-1

CDR3aa: CASSGRAGTNQPQHF
CDR3nt: TGTGCCAGCAGCGGCCGAGCAGGGACGAATCAGCCCCAGCATTTT
d_gene: NA
v_gene: TRBV28
abundance: NA
j_gene: TRBJ1-5

CDR3aa: CASSISGPTDTQYF
CDR3nt: TGTGCCAGTAGTATTAGCGGGCCCACAGATACGCAGTATTTT
d_gene: TRBD2
v_gene: TRBV19
abundance: few
j_gene: TRBJ2-3

CDR3aa: CASSLATKTHDLPIQETQYF
CDR3nt: TGCGCCAGCAGCTTGGCGACTAAGACACACGATCTCCCAATACAAGAGACCCAGTACTTC
d_gene: NA
v_gene: TRBV5-1
abundance: NA
j_gene: TRBJ2-5

CDR3aa: CASSFLQNTDTQYF
CDR3nt: TGCGCCAGCAGCTTTCTCCAGAACACAGATACGCAGTATTTT
d_gene: NA
v_gene: TRBV5-1
abundance: few
j_gene: TRBJ2-3

CDR3aa: CASSLARGRADTQYF
CDR3nt: TGTGCCAGCAGCTTAGCGAGGGGCAGGGCAGATACGCAGTATTTT
d_gene: NA
v_gene: TRBV7-6
abundance: NA
j_gene: TRBJ2-3

CDR3aa: CATSNRNSRADTQYF
CDR3nt: TGTGCCACCTCCAACAGGAACTCCAGGGCAGATACGCAGTATTTT
d_gene: NA
v_gene: TRBV19
abundance: NA
j_gene: TRBJ2-3

CDR3aa: CASKPQRAQETQYF
CDR3nt: TGTGCCAGCAAACCCCAGAGGGCCCAAGAGACCCAGTACTTC
d_gene: NA
v_gene: TRBV27
abundance: NA
j_gene: TRBJ2-5

CDR3aa: CASSRLQGVKNTGELFF
CDR3nt: TGTGCCAGCAGCCGGTTACAGGGGGTGAAAAACACCGGGGAGCTGTTTTTT
d_gene: TRBD1
v_gene: TRBV4-2
abundance: NA
j_gene: TRBJ2-2

CDR3aa: CASSLLGSAQDTQYF
CDR3nt: TGTGCCAGCAGTTTATTGGGTTCGGCACAGGATACGCAGTATTTT
d_gene: NA
v_gene: TRBV27
abundance: NA
j_gene: TRBJ2-3

CDR3aa: CASSLGTGLEKLFF
CDR3nt: TGCGCCAGCAGCCTGGGGACAGGGCTTGAAAAACTGTTTTTT
d_gene: TRBD1
v_gene: TRBV5-1
abundance: NA
j_gene: TRBJ1-4

CDR3aa: CASTPVRANTGELFF
CDR3nt: TGTGCCAGCACCCCTGTACGCGCGAACACCGGGGAGCTGTTTTTT
d_gene: NA
v_gene: TRBV7-9
abundance: NA
j_gene: TRBJ2-2

CDR3aa: CASSRTELETQYF
CDR3nt: TGTGCCAGCAGTAGGACTGAACTAGAGACCCAGTACTTC
d_gene: NA
v_gene: TRBV25-1
abundance: NA
j_gene: TRBJ2-5

CDR3aa: CASRASGSVRTDTQYF
CDR3nt: TGTGCCAGTAGGGCTAGCGGGAGTGTACGTACAGATACGCAGTATTTT
d_gene: TRBD2
v_gene: TRBV13
abundance: NA
j_gene: TRBJ2-3

CDR3aa: CSVGQGANYEQYF
CDR3nt: TGCAGCGTCGGACAGGGGGCTAACTACGAGCAGTACTTC
d_gene: TRBD1
v_gene: TRBV29-1
abundance: NA
j_gene: TRBJ2-7

CDR3aa: CASSLRGEDQYF
CDR3nt: TGCGCCAGCAGCTTGCGGGGGGAAGACCAGTACTTC
d_gene: TRBD2
v_gene: TRBV5-1
abundance: NA
j_gene: TRBJ2-5